This TCR beta chain was sequenced in a study of shared clonotypes between healthy human individuals. Whole-study findings and limits: Among donors, the sharing of clonotypes was expected to be influenced by sequencing depth. Non-shared clonotypes had lower generation probabilities than clonotypes shared by all four sorted-subset donors.

Comment on this clone: Its antigen is unknown.

The table came from immunoSEQ multiplex PCR; TCRdb's copy has only in-frame clones and leaves some out. Among a few million clones, just over 90% were seen once, and the ten largest hold 0.13% to 0.15%. Researchers partitioned CD4+ cells into CD45RA+ naive and CD45RA-negative memory subsets. Germline loops: CDR1 SGHTA, CDR2 FQGNSA. V lost 0 bases, J lost 3 bases, and 9 bases lay in between. CDR3 length: 14 residues. The sequenced material came from naive CD4+ T cells sorted from blood. As to subset: CD45RA+ positively selected. The chain combines TRBV7-2 with TRBJ2-7; D remains ambiguous. This receptor was identified in a man between 18 and 29 years old in good health. The CDR3 is CASSLAPTGYEQYF. Written as DNA, the CDR3 is TGTGCCAGCAGCTTAGCCCCCACTGGCTACGAGCAGTACTTC.